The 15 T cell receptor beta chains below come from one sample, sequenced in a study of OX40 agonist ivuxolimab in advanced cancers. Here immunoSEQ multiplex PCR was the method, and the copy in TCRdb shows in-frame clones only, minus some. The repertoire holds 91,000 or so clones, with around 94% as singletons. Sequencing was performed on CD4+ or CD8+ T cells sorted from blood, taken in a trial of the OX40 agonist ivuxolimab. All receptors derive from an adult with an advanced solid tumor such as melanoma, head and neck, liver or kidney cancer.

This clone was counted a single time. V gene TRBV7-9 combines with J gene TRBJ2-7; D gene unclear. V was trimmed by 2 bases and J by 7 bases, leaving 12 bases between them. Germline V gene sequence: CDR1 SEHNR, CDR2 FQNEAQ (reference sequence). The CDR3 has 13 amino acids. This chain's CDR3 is CASSLWSYQEQYF. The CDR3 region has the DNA TGTGCCAGCAGCTTATGGTCTTACCAGGAGCAGTACTTC.

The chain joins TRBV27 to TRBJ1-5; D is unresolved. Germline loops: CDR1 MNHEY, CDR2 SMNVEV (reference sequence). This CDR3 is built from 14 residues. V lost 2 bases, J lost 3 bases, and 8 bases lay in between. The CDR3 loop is CASSLGQFNQPQHF. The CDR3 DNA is TGTGCCAGCAGTTTAGGGCAGTTCAATCAGCCCCAGCATTTT.

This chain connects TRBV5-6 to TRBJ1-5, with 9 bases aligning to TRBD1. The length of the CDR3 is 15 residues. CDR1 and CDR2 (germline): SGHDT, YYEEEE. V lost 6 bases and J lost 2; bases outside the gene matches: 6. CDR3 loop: CASNVQGAGNQPQHF. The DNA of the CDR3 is TGTGCCAGCAACGTACAGGGGGCGGGCAATCAGCCCCAGCATTTT.

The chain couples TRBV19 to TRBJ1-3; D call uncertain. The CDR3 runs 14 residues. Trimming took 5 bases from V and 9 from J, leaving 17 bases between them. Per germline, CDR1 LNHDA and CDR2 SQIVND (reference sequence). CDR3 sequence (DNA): TGTGCCAGTAGTTCCCGACGCACCCGGGGCACCATATATTTT. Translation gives CASSSRRTRGTIYF.

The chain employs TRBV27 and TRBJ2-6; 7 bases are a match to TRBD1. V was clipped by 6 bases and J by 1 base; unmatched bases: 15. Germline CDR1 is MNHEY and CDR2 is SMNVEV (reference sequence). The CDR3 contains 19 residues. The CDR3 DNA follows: TGTGCCAGCAGATCCTACAGGGGTTCTATAGATTCTGGGGCCAACGTCCTGACTTTC. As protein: CASRSYRGSIDSGANVLTF.

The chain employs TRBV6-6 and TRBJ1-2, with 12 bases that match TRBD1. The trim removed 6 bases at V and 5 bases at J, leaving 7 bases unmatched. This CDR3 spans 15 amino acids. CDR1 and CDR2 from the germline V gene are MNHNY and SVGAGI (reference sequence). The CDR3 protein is CASSQGQGAEYGYTF. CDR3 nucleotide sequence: TGTGCCAGCAGCCAGGGACAGGGGGCTGAGTATGGCTACACCTTC.

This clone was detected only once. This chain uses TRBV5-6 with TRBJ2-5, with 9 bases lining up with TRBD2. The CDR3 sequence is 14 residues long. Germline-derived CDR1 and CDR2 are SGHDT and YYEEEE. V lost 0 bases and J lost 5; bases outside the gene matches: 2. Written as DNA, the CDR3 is TGTGCCAGCAGCTTGGCTAGCGGGGCGGAGACCCAGTACTTC. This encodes CASSLASGAETQYF.

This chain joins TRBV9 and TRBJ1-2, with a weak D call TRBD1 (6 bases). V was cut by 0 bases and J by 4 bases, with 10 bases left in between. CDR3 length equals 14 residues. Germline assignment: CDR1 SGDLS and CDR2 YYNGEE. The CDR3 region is CASSVEGGLYGYTF. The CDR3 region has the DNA TGTGCCAGCAGCGTAGAGGGGGGACTCTATGGCTACACCTTC.

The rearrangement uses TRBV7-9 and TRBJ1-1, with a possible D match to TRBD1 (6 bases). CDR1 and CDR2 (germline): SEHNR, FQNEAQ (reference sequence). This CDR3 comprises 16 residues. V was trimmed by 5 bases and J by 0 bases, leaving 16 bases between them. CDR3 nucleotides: TGTGCCAGCAGCCCACCCTGGGGGGCGTTGAACACTGAAGCTTTCTTT. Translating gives CASSPPWGALNTEAFF.

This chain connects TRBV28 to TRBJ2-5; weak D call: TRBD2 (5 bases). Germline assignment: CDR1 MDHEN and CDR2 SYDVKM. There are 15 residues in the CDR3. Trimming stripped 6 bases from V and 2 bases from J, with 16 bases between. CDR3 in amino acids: CASRTPAGGQETQYF. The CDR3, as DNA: TGTGCCAGCAGGACCCCCGCGGGCGGGCAAGAGACCCAGTACTTC.

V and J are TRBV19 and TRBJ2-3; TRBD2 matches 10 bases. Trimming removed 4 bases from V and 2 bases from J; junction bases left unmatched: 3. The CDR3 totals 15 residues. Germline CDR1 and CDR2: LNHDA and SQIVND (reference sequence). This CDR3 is CASSTLAGDTDTQYF. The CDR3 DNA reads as TGTGCCAGTAGTACTCTAGCGGGGGACACAGATACGCAGTATTTT. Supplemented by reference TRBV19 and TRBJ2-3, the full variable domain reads DGGITQSPKYLFRKEGQNVTLSCEQNLNHDAMYWYRQDPGQGLRLIYYSQIVNDFQKGDIAEGYSVSREKKESFPLTVTSAQKNPTAFYLCASSTLAGDTDTQYFGPGTRLTVL.

CDR3: CASSRGTSAGANVLTF. The DNA for the CDR3 is TGTGCCAGCAGCCGGGGGACTAGCGCTGGGGCCAACGTCCTGACTTTC. The chain employs TRBV5-8 and TRBJ2-6; 10 bases fit TRBD2. V dropped 4 bases and J dropped 2; count of bases not matched to a gene: 3. Germline CDR1 and CDR2: SGHTS and YDEGEE. The CDR3 covers 16 residues.

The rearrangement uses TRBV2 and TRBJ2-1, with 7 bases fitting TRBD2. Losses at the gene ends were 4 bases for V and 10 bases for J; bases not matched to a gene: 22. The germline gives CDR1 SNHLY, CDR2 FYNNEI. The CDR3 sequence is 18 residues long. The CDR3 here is CASSVPGGSAVGSKEQFF. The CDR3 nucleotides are TGTGCCAGCAGTGTCCCCGGGGGGTCGGCAGTTGGGTCGAAGGAGCAGTTCTTC.

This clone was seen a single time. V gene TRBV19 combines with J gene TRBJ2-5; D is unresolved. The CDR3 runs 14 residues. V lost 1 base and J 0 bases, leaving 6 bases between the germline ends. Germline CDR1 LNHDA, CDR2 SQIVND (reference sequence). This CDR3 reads CASSIGANQETQYF. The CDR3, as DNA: TGTGCCAGTAGTATAGGAGCAAACCAAGAGACCCAGTACTTC.

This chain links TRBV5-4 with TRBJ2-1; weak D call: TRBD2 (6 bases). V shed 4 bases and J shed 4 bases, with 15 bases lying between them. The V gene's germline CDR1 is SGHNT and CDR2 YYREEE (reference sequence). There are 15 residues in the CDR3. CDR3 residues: CASSPSGTRYNEQFF. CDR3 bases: TGTGCCAGCAGCCCATCAGGGACTCGATACAATGAGCAGTTCTTC.